These 32 T cell receptor beta chains share one sample of origin, sequenced in a study of CXCR3-negative and CXCR3-positive naive CD8 T cells. The antigens for these receptors are not known. Study results and limitations: CXCR3-positive naive cells had TRB CDR3s that were more hydrophobic than CXCR3-negative naive cells had.

Libraries of TRB cDNA were made by 5' RACE and carried UMIs. TCRdb reprocessed the 5' RACE reads and stores each CDR3 protein as one record, lacking DNA. This table lists tens of thousands of distinct CDR3 sequences. The sequenced sample was naive CXCR3+ CD8+ T cells from blood. Subset reported: CD45RO-CCR7+CD27+CD95- naive CD8+ T cells expressing CXCR3 (TNR3+). The receptor source for this set is a human donor in good health. Some clones in this sample may be carry-over from other donors' samples.

This chain joins TRBV20-1 and TRBJ1-1. Looked up from germline, CDR1 is DFQATT and CDR2 is SNEGSKA (reference sequence). The CDR3 loop spans 14 amino acids. CDR3 sequence: CSARATGFDTEAFF.

This CDR3 reads CASSYSAAAEENEQFF. This chain joins TRBV6-5 and TRBJ2-1. The CDR3 is 16 residues long. Germline V gene sequence: CDR1 MNHEY, CDR2 SVGAGI.

This rearrangement joins TRBV3-1 to TRBJ2-2. Germline CDR1 reads LGHDT; CDR2 reads YNNKEL (reference sequence). The CDR3 consists of 13 residues. The CDR3 is CASSPPGTGELFF.

This chain links TRBV10-3 with TRBJ2-1; TCRdb names TRBD1, which stays unverified in the absence of DNA. The CDR3 consists of 16 residues. Germline CDR1 ENHRY, CDR2 SYGVKD. This CDR3 is CAISALKQGADNEQFF.

This chain joins TRBV15 and TRBJ2-5. The germline V gene encodes CDR1 LNHNV and CDR2 YYDKDF (reference sequence). This CDR3 comprises 13 residues. CDR3 loop: CATSRPEWETQYF.

The V gene is TRBV10-3, the J gene TRBJ2-3. Germline values: CDR1 ENHRY, CDR2 SYGVKD. The CDR3 contains 20 residues. This CDR3 reads CAIREQHSLLGVRITDTQYF.

The chain carries TRBV10-3 and TRBJ1-1; TCRdb picks TRBD1, but there is no DNA to check that call. The CDR3 length is 16 residues. The germline gives CDR1 ENHRY, CDR2 SYGVKD. The CDR3 loop is CAISENIRGERTEAFF.

J is TRBJ1-2 and V is TRBV4-3; TCRdb indicates TRBD1, and absent DNA this call remains unverified. CDR1 and CDR2 (germline): LGHNA, YSLEER. The CDR3 consists of 14 residues. CDR3 residues: CASSQGTGGYGYTF.

The V gene is TRBV7-6, the J gene TRBJ2-5; the TCRdb call, TRBD1, lacks DNA for checking. The CDR3 has 16 residues. Germline V gene lookup returns CDR1 SGHVS and CDR2 FNYEAQ. This CDR3 is CASSLMWGSAQETQYF.

This chain uses TRBV19 with TRBJ2-1. The CDR3 is made up of 15 amino acids. The germline CDR1 and CDR2 sequences are LNHDA and SQIVND (reference sequence). This chain's CDR3 is CASSPRTGPYNEQFF.

V is TRBV28 and J is TRBJ2-3; checking the TCRdb D call of TRBD2 is not possible without DNA. This CDR3 is built from 18 residues. Per the germline V gene, CDR1 is MDHEN and CDR2 is SYDVKM. CDR3 residues: CASSFDLKTSGSQDTQYF.

This chain joins TRBV28 and TRBJ1-4. Germline V gives CDR1 MDHEN, CDR2 SYDVKM. This CDR3 has 16 residues. The chain's CDR3 is CASSPRKVLYNEKLFF.

The rearrangement joins TRBV21-1 to TRBJ1-1; checking the TCRdb D call of TRBD1 is not possible without DNA. TRBV21-1 is reported as a pseudogene. CDR3 length: 11 residues. The CDR3 here is CASLRGHEAFF.

V and J are TRBV28 and TRBJ1-4. The CDR3 runs 15 residues. CDR1 and CDR2 from the germline V gene are MDHEN and SYDVKM. The CDR3 protein is CASSSLREEIEKLFF.

The CDR3 is CASLPQGALDSPLHF. The chain has TRBV28 and TRBJ1-6; the D gene TCRdb calls, TRBD1, cannot be checked with no DNA. CDR3 length: 15 residues. The germline gives CDR1 MDHEN, CDR2 SYDVKM.

J is TRBJ1-1 and V is TRBV29-1; TCRdb outputs TRBD1, but without DNA this stays unchecked. The CDR3 sequence is 14 residues long. Germline V gene sequence: CDR1 SQVTM, CDR2 ANQGSEA. The CDR3: CSVFSDRGRTEAFF.

V gene TRBV20-1 combines with J gene TRBJ2-5; TCRdb designates TRBD1, a call that cannot be tested without DNA. The V gene's germline CDR1 is DFQATT and CDR2 SNEGSKA (reference sequence). The CDR3 extends over 15 amino acids. CDR3 protein: CSASWGLGEVETQYF.

The gene calls are TRBV7-6 and TRBJ2-3; with no DNA, the TCRdb D assignment of TRBD2 cannot be verified. The CDR3 extends over 15 amino acids. CDR1 is SGHVS and CDR2 is FNYEAQ in the germline V gene. CDR3 loop: CASSARAGSTDTQYF.

This chain links TRBV7-9 with TRBJ1-4; the D gene TCRdb calls, TRBD1, cannot be checked with no DNA. The germline gives CDR1 SEHNR, CDR2 FQNEAQ (reference sequence). The CDR3 extends over 14 amino acids. CDR3 amino acids: CASTSPSTNEKLFF.

This chain links TRBV7-3 with TRBJ2-1; the TCRdb call, TRBD1, lacks DNA for checking. The germline gives CDR1 SGHTA, CDR2 FQGTGA. CDR3 length equals 14 residues. CDR3 protein: CASSLAKGENEQFF.

The rearrangement joins TRBV27 to TRBJ1-1; absent DNA, TCRdb's TRBD1 call cannot be checked. Per germline, CDR1 MNHEY and CDR2 SMNVEV (reference sequence). The CDR3 runs to 13 residues. CDR3 loop: CASSVGRTAEAFF.

V usage is TRBV29-1 and J usage is TRBJ2-1. The CDR3 loop spans 13 amino acids. Germline V gene lookup returns CDR1 SQVTM and CDR2 ANQGSEA. CDR3 protein: CSVSTDLVDEQFF.

The V gene is TRBV6-2 or TRBV6-3, the J gene TRBJ1-2; without DNA, the TCRdb call of TRBD1 cannot be checked. There are 15 residues in the CDR3. CDR1 MNHEY and CDR2 SVGEGT come from the germline V gene. CDR3 in amino acids: CASRLYGTDYYGYTF.

This chain uses TRBV20-1 with TRBJ2-7; TCRdb indicates TRBD1, and absent DNA this call remains unverified. Germline values: CDR1 DFQATT, CDR2 SNEGSKA (reference sequence). The length of the CDR3 is 13 residues. CDR3 sequence: CSSAWGPGYEQYF.

V usage is TRBV28 and J usage is TRBJ2-5; as DNA is missing, the TRBD1 call by TCRdb cannot be tested. Germline V gene data show CDR1 as MDHEN and CDR2 as SYDVKM. This CDR3 comprises 15 residues. CDR3 sequence reads: CASEGDRGLGETQYF.

V is TRBV28 and J is TRBJ2-7. There are 14 residues in the CDR3. CDR1 is MDHEN, CDR2 SYDVKM, per germline. The CDR3: CASSQSGIGYEQHF.

This chain joins TRBV6-5 and TRBJ2-7. This CDR3 is built from 14 residues. Germline assignment: CDR1 MNHEY and CDR2 SVGAGI. CDR3 protein: CASSYDVGPYEQYF.

The chain recombines TRBV9 with TRBJ2-1; the D call of TRBD2 rests on TCRdb alone, since no DNA is present to check it. Germline CDR1 is SGDLS and CDR2 is YYNGEE. This CDR3 contains 15 residues. The CDR3 here is CASSLTSGRSNEQFF.

The rearrangement joins TRBV30 to TRBJ2-7; the D gene TCRdb calls, TRBD2, cannot be checked with no DNA. From germline, CDR1 is GTSNPN and CDR2 SVGIG (reference sequence). The CDR3 spans 14 residues. CDR3: CAWRTSGSPYEQYF. Complete variable domain (other parts from reference TRBV30 and TRBJ2-7): SQTIHQWPATLVQPVGSPLSLECTVEGTSNPNLYWYRQAAGRGLQLLFYSVGIGQISSEVPQNLSASRPQDRQFILSSKKLLLSDSGFYLCAWRTSGSPYEQYFGPGTRLTVT.

The chain carries TRBV11-2 and TRBJ1-1; TCRdb lists TRBD1, though no DNA is available to test this call. Germline loops: CDR1 SGHAT, CDR2 FQNNGV. The CDR3 is made up of 15 amino acids. The CDR3 sequence is CASSLTYRDSDEAFF.

This chain connects TRBV3-1 to TRBJ2-5. CDR3 size: 15 residues. Germline assignment: CDR1 LGHDT and CDR2 YNNKEL (reference sequence). CDR3 residues: CASSQDWTPQETQYF.

The V call is TRBV15, the J call TRBJ2-1; the D call of TRBD2 rests on TCRdb alone, since no DNA is present to check it. Germline V lookup: CDR1 LNHNV, CDR2 YYDKDF (reference sequence). The CDR3 is 15 amino acids. CDR3 amino acids: CATSREGLRGNEQFF.